This entry features one TCR beta chain sequence. This entry is derived from a study of blood T cell repertoires in COVID-19. Only in-frame clones appear in the TCRdb table, and some are missing; sequencing was by immunoSEQ multiplex PCR. The table lists 130,000 or so clones, about four fifths of them singletons. The CDR3 runs to 13 residues. The V gene's germline CDR1 is SGHNT and CDR2 YYREEE (reference sequence). V lost 3 bases and J lost 9, with 13 bases in between. Either two negative PCRs, clearance, or symptom resolution qualified Cohort 3 donors as recovered. Sequencing was performed on PBMCs or T cells enriched from blood (not recorded which). The rearrangement joins TRBV5-4 to TRBJ2-1; no firm D call. This sequence was found in a man younger than 45 who had recovered from COVID-19. DNA for the CDR3: TGTGCCAGCAGCTCGCTGACGTCAGGTGAGCAGTTCTTC. This translates into CASSSLTSGEQFF.